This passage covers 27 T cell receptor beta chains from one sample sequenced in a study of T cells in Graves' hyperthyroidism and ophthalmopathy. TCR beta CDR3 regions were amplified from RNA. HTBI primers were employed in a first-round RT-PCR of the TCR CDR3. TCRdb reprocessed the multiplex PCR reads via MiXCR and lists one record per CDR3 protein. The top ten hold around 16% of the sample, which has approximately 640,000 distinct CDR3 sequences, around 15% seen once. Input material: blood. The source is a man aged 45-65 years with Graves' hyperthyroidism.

The CDR3 sequence: CSARRSGTSSYEQYF. The DNA for the CDR3 is TGCAGTGCTAGGCGATCCGGGACTAGCTCCTACGAGCAGTACTTC. This chain joins TRBV20-1 and TRBJ2-7, with 8 bases that match TRBD2. V lost 3 bases, J lost 0 bases, and 7 bases stayed unmatched. The germline V gene encodes CDR1 DFQATT and CDR2 SNEGSKA (reference sequence). CDR3 length equals 15 residues.

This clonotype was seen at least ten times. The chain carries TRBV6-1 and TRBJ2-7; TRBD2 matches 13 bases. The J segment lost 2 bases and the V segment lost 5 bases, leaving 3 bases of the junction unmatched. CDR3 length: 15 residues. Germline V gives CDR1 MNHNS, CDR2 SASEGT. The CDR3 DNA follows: TGTGCCAGCAGTCAGACTAGCGGGAGGACCTACGAGCAGTACTTC. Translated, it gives CASSQTSGRTYEQYF.

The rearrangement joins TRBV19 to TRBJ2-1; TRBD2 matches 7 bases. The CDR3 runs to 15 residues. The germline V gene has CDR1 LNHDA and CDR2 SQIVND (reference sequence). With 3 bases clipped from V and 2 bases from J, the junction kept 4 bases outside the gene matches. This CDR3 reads CASSIRLAAYNEQFF. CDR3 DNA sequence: TGTGCCAGTAGTATCCGACTAGCAGCCTACAATGAGCAGTTCTTC.

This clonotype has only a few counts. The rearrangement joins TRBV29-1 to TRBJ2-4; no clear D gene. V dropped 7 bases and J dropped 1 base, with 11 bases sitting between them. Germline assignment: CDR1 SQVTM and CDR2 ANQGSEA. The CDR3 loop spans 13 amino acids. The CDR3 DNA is TGCAGCGCAGTCACAGCGGCCAAAAACATTCAGTACTTC. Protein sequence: CSAVTAAKNIQYF.

CDR3 residues: CASSDGWLEQFF. For the CDR3, the DNA is TGTGCCAGCAGCGATGGGTGGCTAGAGCAGTTCTTC. V usage is TRBV9 and J usage is TRBJ2-1; D not resolved. V gave up 3 bases and J gave up 10 bases, with 11 bases separating them. CDR1 is SGDLS and CDR2 is YYNGEE in the germline V gene. The CDR3 spans 12 residues.

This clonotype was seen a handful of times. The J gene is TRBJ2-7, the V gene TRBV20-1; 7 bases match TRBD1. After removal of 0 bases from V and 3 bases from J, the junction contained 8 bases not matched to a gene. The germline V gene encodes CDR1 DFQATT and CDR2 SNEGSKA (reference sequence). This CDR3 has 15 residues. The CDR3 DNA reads TGCAGTGCTAGAGAAGGGGGCAGGGGGTTCTACGAGCAGTACTTC. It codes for CSAREGGRGFYEQYF.

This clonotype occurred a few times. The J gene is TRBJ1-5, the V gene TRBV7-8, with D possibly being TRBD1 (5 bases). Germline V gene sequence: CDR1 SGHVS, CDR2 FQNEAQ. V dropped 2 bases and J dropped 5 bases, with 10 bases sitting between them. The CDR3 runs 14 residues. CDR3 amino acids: CASSLRQGDQPQHF. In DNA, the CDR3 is TGTGCCAGCAGCTTACGGCAGGGCGATCAGCCCCAGCATTTT.

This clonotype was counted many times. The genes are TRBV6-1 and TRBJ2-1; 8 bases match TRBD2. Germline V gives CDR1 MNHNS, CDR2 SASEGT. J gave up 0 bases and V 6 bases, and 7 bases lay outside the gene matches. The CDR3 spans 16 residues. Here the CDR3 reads CASRSLAGGSYNEQFF. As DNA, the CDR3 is TGTGCCAGCAGGTCCTTGGCGGGAGGCTCCTACAATGAGCAGTTCTTC.

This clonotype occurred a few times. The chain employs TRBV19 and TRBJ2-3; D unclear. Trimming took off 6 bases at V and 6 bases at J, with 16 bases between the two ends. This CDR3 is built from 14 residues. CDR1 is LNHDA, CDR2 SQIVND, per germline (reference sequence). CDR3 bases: TGTGCCAGTAGGGGGATCCGACCTGGGGATACGCAGTATTTT. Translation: CASRGIRPGDTQYF.

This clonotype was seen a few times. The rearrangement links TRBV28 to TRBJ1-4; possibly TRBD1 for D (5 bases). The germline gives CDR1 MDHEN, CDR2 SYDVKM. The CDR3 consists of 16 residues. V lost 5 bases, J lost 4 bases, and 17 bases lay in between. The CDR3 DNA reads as TGTGCCAGCAGTCCGGGGGGGGTCGACGTTAATGAAAAACTGTTTTTT. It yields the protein CASSPGGVDVNEKLFF. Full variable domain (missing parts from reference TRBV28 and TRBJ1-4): DVKVTQSSRYLVKRTGEKVFLECVQDMDHENMFWYRQDPGLGLRLIYFSYDVKMKEKGDIPEGYSVSREKKERFSLILESASTNQTSMYLCASSPGGVDVNEKLFFGSGTQLSVL.

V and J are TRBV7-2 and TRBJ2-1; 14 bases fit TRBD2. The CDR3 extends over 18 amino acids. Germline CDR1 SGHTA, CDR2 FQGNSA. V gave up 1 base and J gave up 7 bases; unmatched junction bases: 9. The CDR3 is CASSLETSGRAFRNEQFF. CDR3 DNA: TGTGCCAGCAGCTTAGAGACTAGCGGGAGGGCCTTTAGGAATGAGCAGTTCTTC.

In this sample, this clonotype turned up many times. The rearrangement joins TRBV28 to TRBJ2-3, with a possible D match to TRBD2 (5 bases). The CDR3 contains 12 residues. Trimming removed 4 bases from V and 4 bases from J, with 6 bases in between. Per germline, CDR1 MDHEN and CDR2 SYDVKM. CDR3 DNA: TGTGCCAGCAGTTGGCGGGCAGATACGCAGTATTTT. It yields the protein CASSWRADTQYF.

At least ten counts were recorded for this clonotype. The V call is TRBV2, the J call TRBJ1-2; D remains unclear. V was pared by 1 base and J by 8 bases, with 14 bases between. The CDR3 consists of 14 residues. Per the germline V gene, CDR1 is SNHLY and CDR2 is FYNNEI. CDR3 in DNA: TGTGCCAGCAGTGAAGTAACCCCAGATTTGGGCTACACCTTC. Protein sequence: CASSEVTPDLGYTF.

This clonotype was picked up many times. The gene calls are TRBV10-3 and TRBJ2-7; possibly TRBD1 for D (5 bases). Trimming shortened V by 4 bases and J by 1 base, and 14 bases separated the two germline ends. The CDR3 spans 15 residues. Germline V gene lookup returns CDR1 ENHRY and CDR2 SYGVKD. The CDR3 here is CAISAPTGKSYEQYF. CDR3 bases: TGTGCCATCAGTGCCCCTACAGGAAAATCCTACGAGCAGTACTTC.

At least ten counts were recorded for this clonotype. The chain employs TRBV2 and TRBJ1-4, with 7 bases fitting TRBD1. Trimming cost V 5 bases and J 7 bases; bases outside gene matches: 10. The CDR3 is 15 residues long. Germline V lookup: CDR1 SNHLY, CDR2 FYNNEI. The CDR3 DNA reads TGTGCCAGCAGTAGATCACCGGGACAGAGTGAAAAACTGTTTTTT. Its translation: CASSRSPGQSEKLFF.

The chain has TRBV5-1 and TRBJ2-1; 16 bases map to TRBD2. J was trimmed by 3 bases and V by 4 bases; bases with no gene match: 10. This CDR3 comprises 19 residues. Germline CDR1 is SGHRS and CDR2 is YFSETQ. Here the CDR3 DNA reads TGCGCCAGCAGCCTACCGGGACTAGCGGGAGGGCCCCACTACAATGAGCAGTTCTTC. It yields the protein CASSLPGLAGGPHYNEQFF.

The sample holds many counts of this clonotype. The CDR3 spells CASSLETGRNTEAFF. As DNA, the CDR3 is TGTGCCAGCAGTTTGGAGACCGGACGGAACACTGAAGCTTTCTTT. This chain uses TRBV28 with TRBJ1-1; D is unclear. Germline CDR1 is MDHEN and CDR2 is SYDVKM. The V end was cut by 3 bases, the J end by 1 base, with 12 bases between. This CDR3 region has 15 residues.

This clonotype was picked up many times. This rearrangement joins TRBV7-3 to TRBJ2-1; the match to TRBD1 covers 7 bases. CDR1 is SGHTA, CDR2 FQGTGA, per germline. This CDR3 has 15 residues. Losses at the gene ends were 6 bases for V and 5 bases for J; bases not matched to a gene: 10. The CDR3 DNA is TGTGCCAGCAGTAGAACCGGGACAGCAAACAATGAGCAGTTCTTC. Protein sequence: CASSRTGTANNEQFF.

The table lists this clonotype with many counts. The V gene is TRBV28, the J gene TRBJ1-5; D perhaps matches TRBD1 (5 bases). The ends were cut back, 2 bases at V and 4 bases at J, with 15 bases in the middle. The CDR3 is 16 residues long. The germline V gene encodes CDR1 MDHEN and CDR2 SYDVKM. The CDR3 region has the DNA TGTGCCAGCAGTTTAGTTCACGGGGACCTTAATCAGCCCCAGCATTTT. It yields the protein CASSLVHGDLNQPQHF.

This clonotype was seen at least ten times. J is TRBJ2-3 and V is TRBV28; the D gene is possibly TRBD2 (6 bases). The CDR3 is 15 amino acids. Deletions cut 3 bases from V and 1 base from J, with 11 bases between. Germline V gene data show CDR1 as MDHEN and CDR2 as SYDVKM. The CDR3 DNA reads TGTGCCAGCAGTTTCCGGGTAGCGGGCACAGATACGCAGTATTTT. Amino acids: CASSFRVAGTDTQYF.

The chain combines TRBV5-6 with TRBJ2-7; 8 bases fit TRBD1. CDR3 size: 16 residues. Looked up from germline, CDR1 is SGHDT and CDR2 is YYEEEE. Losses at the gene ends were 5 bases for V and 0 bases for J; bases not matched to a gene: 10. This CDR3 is CASSFKRTGSSYEQYF. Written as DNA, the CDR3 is TGTGCCAGCAGTTTCAAAAGGACAGGGAGCTCCTACGAGCAGTACTTC. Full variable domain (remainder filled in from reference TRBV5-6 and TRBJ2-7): DAGVTQSPTHLIKTRGQQVTLRCSPKSGHDTVSWYQQALGQGPQFIFQYYEEEERQRGNFPDRFSGHQFPNYSSELNVNALLLGDSALYLCASSFKRTGSSYEQYFGPGTRLTVT.

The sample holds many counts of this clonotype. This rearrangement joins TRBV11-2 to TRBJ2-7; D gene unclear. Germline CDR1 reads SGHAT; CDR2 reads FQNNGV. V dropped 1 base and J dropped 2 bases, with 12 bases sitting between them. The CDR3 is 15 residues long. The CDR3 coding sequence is TGTGCCAGCAGCTTAGGCATTACTAATCCCTACGAGCAGTACTTC. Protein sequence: CASSLGITNPYEQYF.

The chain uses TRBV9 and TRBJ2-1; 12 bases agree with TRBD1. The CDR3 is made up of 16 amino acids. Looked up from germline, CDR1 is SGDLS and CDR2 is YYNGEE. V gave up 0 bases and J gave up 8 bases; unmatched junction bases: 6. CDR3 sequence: CASSVEGDRGPHEQFF. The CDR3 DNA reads TGTGCCAGCAGCGTAGAAGGGGACAGGGGGCCCCATGAGCAGTTCTTC. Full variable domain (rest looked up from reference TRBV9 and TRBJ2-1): DSGVTQTPKHLITATGQRVTLRCSPRSGDLSVYWYQQSLDQGLQFLIQYYNGEERAKGNILERFSAQQFPDLHSELNLSSLELGDSALYFCASSVEGDRGPHEQFFGPGTRLTVL.

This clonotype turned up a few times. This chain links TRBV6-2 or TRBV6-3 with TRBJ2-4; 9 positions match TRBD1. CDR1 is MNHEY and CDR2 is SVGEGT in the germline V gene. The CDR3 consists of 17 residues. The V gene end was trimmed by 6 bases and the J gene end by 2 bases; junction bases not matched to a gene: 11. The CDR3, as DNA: TGTGCCAGCAGGGGACAGGGAGAAGGTTTCTCCAAAAACATTCAGTACTTC. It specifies CASRGQGEGFSKNIQYF.

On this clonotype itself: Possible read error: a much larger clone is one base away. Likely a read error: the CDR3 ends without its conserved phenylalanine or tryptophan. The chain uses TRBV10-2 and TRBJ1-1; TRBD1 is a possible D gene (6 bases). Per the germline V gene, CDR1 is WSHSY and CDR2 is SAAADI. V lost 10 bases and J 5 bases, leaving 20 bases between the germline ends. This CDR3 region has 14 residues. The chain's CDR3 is CATRNRVRETEAFL. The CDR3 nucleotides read TGCGCCACCCGGAACAGGGTGAGAGAAACTGAAGCTTTCCTT.

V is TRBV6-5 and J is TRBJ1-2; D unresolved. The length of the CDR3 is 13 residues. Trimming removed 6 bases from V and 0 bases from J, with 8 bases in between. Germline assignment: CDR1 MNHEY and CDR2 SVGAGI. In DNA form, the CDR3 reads TGTGCCAGCAGGGCTGATACTAACTATGGCTACACCTTC. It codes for CASRADTNYGYTF.

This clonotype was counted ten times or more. The CDR3 DNA reads as TGTGCCAGCAGTTACGTGGGTAGCGGGAGTGCAGAGACCCAGTACTTC. Translated, it gives CASSYVGSGSAETQYF. The chain recombines TRBV6-2 or TRBV6-3 with TRBJ2-5; TRBD2 aligns across 9 bases. J lost 4 bases, V lost 2 bases, and 8 bases had no gene match. The V gene's germline CDR1 is MNHEY and CDR2 SVGEGT. The CDR3 runs 16 residues.